The T cell receptor beta chain under discussion was sequenced for a study of T cells in Graves' hyperthyroidism and ophthalmopathy. This clonotype was seen repeatedly, ten times or more. Authors of the study amplified TCR beta CDR3 regions from RNA transcripts. First-round RT-PCR of the TCR CDR3 relied on the HTBI primer set. TCRdb reprocessed the multiplex PCR reads via MiXCR and lists one record per CDR3 protein. The sample contains around 340,000 distinct CDR3 sequences, over 11% of which appear only once. Germline values: CDR1 DFQATT, CDR2 SNEGSKA (reference sequence). The V end was cut by 6 bases, the J end by 9 bases, with 24 bases between. This CDR3 is built from 15 residues.

Sequencing was done on a sample of blood. This clonotype was sampled from a woman younger than 45 with Graves' hyperthyroidism. The chain combines TRBV20-1 with TRBJ2-1; D perhaps matches TRBD2 (6 bases). The CDR3 loop is CSAFIGRRTLPEQFF. Written as DNA, the CDR3 is TGCAGTGCCTTTATAGGGAGGAGGACCCTACCTGAGCAGTTCTTC.